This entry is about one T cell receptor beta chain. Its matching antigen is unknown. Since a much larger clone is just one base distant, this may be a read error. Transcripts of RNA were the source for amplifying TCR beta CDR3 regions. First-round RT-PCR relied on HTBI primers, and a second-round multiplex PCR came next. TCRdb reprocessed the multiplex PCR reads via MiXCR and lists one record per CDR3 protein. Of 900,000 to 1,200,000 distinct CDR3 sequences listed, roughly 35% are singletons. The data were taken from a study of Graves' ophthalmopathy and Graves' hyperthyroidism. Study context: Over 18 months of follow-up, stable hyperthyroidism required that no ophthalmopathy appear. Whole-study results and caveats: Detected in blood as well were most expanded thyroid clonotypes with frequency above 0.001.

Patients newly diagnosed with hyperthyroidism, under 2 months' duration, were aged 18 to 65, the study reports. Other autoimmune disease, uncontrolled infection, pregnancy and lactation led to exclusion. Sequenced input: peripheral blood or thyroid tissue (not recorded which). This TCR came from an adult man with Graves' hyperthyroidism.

The CDR3 is CAISVGVSQETQYF. CDR3 sequence (DNA): TGTGCCATCAGTGTCGGCGTCAGCCAAGAGACCCAGTACTTC. V gene TRBV10-3 combines with J gene TRBJ2-5; D unclear. CDR1 and CDR2 (germline): ENHRY, SYGVKD. V was pared by 4 bases and J by 1 base, with 10 bases between. This CDR3 comprises 14 residues.